The sequence of this T cell receptor beta chain was determined in a study of T cell responses to AZD1222 COVID-19 vaccine (dated by TCRdb to the early 2020s). Context from the whole study: Because spike-specific TCR depth and breadth did not differ between the two schedules, AZD1222 recipients who got a second dose at roughly 4 weeks were pooled with those who got a second dose at roughly 12 weeks. Trial participants were enrolled into age subgroups of 18-55, 56-69 and 70-plus years, which contained approximately 150, 28 and 58 TCR-sequenced participants, respectively. A total of about 250 trial participants underwent TCR sequencing, of whom approximately 200 had received two doses of AZD1222 and approximately 25 had received two doses of the MenACWY control vaccine. Overall results and qualifications from the work: After two AZD1222 doses, spike-specific TCR breadth and depth were significantly higher than at day 0 and than in MenACWY recipients. Most participants were white British and females outnumbered males, and the authors suggested that clonal diversity may have been underestimated. No day 14 peak-response samples were available, so repertoires were characterized only after the peak T cell response. In the small 56-69-year group, the increase in depth fell short of significance, most likely because of low power. Reportedly, close to half of the unique spike-specific TCRs recognized epitopes lying outside the regions that are mutated in the B.1.351 and B.1.1.7 variants. Conclusions about previously exposed vaccinees are limited, since just five or six AZD1222 recipients were seropositive for SARS-CoV-2 at baseline. Vaccine-associated CD4 TCRs spanned the whole spike protein, with dominant responses in regions 160-218 and 743-854.

Including cysteine and phenylalanine, the CDR3 has 14 amino acids. The retained sequence is limited to the CDR3, 42 bases, with the frame set at the first base. The CDR1 and CDR2 encoded by the germline V gene (reference sequence) are LGHDT and YNNKEL. The germline V end is reduced by 3 bases and the J end by 4 bases; junction bases left unmatched: 3. The CDR3 regions of human TCRbeta chains were subjected to immunosequencing. The paper's processing steps were these. TCRs in the repertoires were matched against a reference library of SARS-CoV-2-specific TCRs that had been generated with the MIRA antigen-specificity platform. Breadth meant the fraction of unique TCRs that were SARS-CoV-2-associated, whereas depth meant the fraction of total T cells that were SARS-CoV-2-associated. Using the MIRA data, each spike-specific TCR was assigned both to the spike region to which the TCR was reactive and to a CD4 or CD8 class. Log10-transformed breadth and depth values were compared by one-way ANOVA with Sidak's multiple comparisons tests. Entries here come from immuneACCESS through TCRdb and include only in-frame sequences with V and J called. Some clones fail to appear in such tables; in the studies checked, an unresolved V gene covers under half of the shortfall, and the cause of the remainder is unknown. That table supplies the V and J calls and clone size; D and trimming were determined from the DNA. This sample holds tens of thousands of clones; approximately 91% were observed only once. About 20% of the sample is held by the ten biggest clonotypes.

The sample's time point label, in plain terms: baseline before first vaccination. Vaccinee samples were obtained from the UK trials COV001 and COV002, which included a single-blind randomized controlled phase 2/3 trial of AZD1222 (ChAdOx1 nCoV-19) in healthy adults. For TCRbeta chain sequencing, PBMC samples were collected from trial participants at day 0 and at day 28 after the second dose. About this clone itself: Its specific antigen is unknown. There are no base qualities to consult, and no much larger clone falls within one base.

The source material was peripheral blood, sampled on day 0 of AZD1222 vaccination. The receptor comes from an adult in good health. The chain links TRBV3-1 (or the pseudogene TRBV3-2) with TRBJ1-3, and 7 bases in between align with TRBD1. The CDR3 loop reads CASSQGTVGNTIYF. The nucleotide sequence reads TGTGCCAGCAGCCAGGGGACAGTGGGAAACACCATATATTTT.